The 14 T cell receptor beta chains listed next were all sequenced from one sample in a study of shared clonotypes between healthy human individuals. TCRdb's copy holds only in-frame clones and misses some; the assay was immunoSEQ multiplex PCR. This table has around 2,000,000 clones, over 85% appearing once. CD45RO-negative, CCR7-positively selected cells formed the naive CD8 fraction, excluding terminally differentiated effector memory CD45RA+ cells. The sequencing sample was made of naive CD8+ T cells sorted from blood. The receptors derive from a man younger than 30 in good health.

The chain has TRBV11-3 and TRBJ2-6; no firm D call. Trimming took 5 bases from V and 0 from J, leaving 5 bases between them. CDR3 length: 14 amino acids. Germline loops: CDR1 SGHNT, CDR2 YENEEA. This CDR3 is CASSTTSGANVLTF. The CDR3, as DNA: TGTGCCAGCAGCACCACCTCTGGGGCCAACGTCCTGACTTTC.

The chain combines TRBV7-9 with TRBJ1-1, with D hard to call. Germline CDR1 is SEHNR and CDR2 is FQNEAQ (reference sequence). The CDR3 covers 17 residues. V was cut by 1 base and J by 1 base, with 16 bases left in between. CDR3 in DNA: TGTGCCAGCAGCTTAGGTCAAGCGAGGGCGCGGAACACTGAAGCTTTCTTT. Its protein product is CASSLGQARARNTEAFF.

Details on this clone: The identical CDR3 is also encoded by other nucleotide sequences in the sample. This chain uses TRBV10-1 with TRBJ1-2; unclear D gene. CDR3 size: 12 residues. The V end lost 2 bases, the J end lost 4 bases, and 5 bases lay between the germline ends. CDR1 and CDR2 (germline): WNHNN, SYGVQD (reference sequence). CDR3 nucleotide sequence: TGCGCCAGCAGTGAGGGTAGCTATGGCTACACCTTC. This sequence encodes CASSEGSYGYTF.

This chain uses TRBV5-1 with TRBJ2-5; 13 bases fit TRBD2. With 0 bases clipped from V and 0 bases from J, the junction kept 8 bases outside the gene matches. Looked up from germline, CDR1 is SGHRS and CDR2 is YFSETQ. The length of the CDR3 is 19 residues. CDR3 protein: CASSLVELAGGLDQETQYF. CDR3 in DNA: TGCGCCAGCAGCTTGGTAGAACTAGCGGGGGGGCTCGACCAAGAGACCCAGTACTTC.

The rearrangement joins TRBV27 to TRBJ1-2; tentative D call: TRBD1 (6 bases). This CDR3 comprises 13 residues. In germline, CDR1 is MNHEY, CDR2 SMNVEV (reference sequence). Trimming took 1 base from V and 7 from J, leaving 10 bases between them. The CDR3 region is CASSLLQGSGYTF. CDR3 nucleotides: TGTGCCAGCAGTTTATTACAGGGTTCTGGCTACACCTTC.

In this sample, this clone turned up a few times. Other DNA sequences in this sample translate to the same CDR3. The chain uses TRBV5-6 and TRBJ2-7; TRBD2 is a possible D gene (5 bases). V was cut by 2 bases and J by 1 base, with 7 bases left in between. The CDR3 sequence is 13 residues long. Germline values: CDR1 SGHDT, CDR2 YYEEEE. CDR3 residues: CASSFGDSYEQYF. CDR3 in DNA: TGTGCCAGCAGCTTCGGGGATTCCTACGAGCAGTACTTC.

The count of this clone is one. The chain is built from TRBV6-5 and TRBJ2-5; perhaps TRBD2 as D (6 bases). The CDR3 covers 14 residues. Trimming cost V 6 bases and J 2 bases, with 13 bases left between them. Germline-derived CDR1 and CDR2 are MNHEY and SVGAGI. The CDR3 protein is CASRRGTSQETQYF. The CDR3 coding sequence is TGTGCCAGCAGGCGTGGGACTTCGCAAGAGACCCAGTACTTC.

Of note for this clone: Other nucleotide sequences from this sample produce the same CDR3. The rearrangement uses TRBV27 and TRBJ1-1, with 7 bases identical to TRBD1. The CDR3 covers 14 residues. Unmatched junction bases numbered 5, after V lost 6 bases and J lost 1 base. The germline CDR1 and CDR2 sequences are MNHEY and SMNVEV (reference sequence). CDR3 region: CASSLTGSNTEAFF. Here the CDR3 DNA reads TGTGCCAGCAGCCTGACAGGGTCGAACACTGAAGCTTTCTTT.

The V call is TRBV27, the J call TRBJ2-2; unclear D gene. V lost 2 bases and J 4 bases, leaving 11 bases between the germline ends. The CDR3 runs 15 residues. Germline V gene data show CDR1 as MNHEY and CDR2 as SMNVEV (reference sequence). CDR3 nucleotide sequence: TGTGCCAGCAGTTTAACTTATGCAGGCACCGGGGAGCTGTTTTTT. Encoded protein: CASSLTYAGTGELFF.

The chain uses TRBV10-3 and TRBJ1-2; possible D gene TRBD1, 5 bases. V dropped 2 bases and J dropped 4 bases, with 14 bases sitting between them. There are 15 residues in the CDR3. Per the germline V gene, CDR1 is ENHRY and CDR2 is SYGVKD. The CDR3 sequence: CAISERQHNAYGYTF. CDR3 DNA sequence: TGTGCCATCAGTGAGCGACAGCATAACGCCTATGGCTACACCTTC.

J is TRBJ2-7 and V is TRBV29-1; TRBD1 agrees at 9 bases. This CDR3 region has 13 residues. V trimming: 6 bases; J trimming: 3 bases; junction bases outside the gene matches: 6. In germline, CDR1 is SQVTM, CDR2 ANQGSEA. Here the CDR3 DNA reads TGCAGCGTACGCCCGGGACAGGGCTACGAGCAGTACTTC. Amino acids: CSVRPGQGYEQYF.

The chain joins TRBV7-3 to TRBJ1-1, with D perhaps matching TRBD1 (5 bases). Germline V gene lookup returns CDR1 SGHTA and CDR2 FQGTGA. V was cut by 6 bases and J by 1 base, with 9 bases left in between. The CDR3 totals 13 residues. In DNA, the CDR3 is TGTGCCAGCAGGAAGGGACCGAACACTGAAGCTTTCTTT. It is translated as CASRKGPNTEAFF.

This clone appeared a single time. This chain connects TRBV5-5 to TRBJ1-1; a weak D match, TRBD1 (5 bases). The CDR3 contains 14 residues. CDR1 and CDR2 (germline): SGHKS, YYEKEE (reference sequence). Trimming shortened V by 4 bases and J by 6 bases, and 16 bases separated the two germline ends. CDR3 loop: CASSPGRGMAEAFF. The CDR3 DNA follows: TGTGCCAGCAGCCCGGGACGGGGAATGGCTGAAGCTTTCTTT.

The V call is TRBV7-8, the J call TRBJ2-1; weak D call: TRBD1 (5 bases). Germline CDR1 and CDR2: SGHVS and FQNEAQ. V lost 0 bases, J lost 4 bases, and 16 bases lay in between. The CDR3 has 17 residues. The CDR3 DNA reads TGTGCCAGCAGCTTAGCGTGGGGCCTAACTCTGTACAATGAGCAGTTCTTC. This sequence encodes CASSLAWGLTLYNEQFF.